The following is a T cell receptor (beta chain) sequence with its context. Antigen unknown. The sample originates from a study of shared clonotypes between healthy human individuals. Study-level results: Large depth notwithstanding, sorted-subset sequencing proved incomplete by rarefaction.

Trimming shortened V by 7 bases and J by 4 bases, and 16 bases separated the two germline ends. This CDR3 contains 14 residues. In germline, CDR1 is MDHEN, CDR2 SYDVKM. Produced via immunoSEQ multiplex PCR; TCRdb's table is partial and in-frame only. The sample comprises 2 million to 3 million clones, approximately 94% of which are singletons, and 0.35% to 0.45% rests with the top ten. Sample: naive CD4+ T cells from PBMCs. Subset indicated: CD45RA+ positively selected. The chain has TRBV28 and TRBJ1-2, with a weak D call TRBD1 (5 bases). The TCR originated in a man between 18 and 29 years old in good health. Some clones in this sample may be carry-over from other donors' samples. The CDR3 here is CASTPWRGGYGYTF. CDR3 in DNA: TGTGCCAGCACCCCATGGAGGGGAGGCTATGGCTACACCTTC.